The 3 T cell receptor beta chains below come from one sample, sequenced in a study of cytomegalovirus exposure and HLA in healthy donors. Some clones are missing from TCRdb's copy, which holds only in-frame ones; the method was immunoSEQ multiplex PCR. This sample yields about 330,000 clones, of which roughly 89% are seen a single time; 0.75% to 0.85% belongs to the top ten. Sample: PBMCs. The origin of the receptors is a woman between 18 and 30 years old in good health and CMV-seronegative.

This clone was seen more than once but under ten times. V is TRBV28 and J is TRBJ1-5; D uncertain. Germline assignment: CDR1 MDHEN and CDR2 SYDVKM. V was clipped by 4 bases and J by 5 bases, with 3 bases between them. The CDR3 spans 11 residues. The CDR3 region has the DNA TGTGCCAGCAGTTCCTATCAGCCCCAGCATTTT. Translating it yields CASSSYQPQHF.

This CDR3 reads CASSYLEREDEQYF. CDR3 bases: TGTGCCAGCAGTTACTTGGAGCGGGAAGACGAGCAGTACTTC. The chain carries TRBV6-6 and TRBJ2-7; 7 bases map to TRBD2. CDR1 and CDR2 from the germline V gene are MNHNY and SVGAGI (reference sequence). This CDR3 comprises 14 residues. Unmatched junction bases numbered 5, after V lost 1 base and J lost 5 bases.

The rearrangement joins TRBV13 to TRBJ1-1; possibly TRBD1 for D (5 bases). Trimming took off 3 bases at V and 0 bases at J, with 23 bases between the two ends. The CDR3 consists of 19 residues. Germline CDR1 PRHDT, CDR2 FYEKMQ (reference sequence). The CDR3 DNA reads TGTGCCAGCAGCTTTTCGTCTCGGGGGTTGTCGGAAATGAACACTGAAGCTTTCTTT. Protein product: CASSFSSRGLSEMNTEAFF.